The 11 T cell receptor beta chains given below trace back to one sample, sequenced in a study of technical replicates of blood from a few donors. The protocol was immunoSEQ multiplex PCR, while the TCRdb copy is restricted to in-frame clones and leaves out a portion. The sample lists under 85,000 clones; around 90% were seen once. Material: T cells isolated from PBMCs. The receptors come from a human donor in good health.

The chain links TRBV10-1 to TRBJ2-3, with 8 bases identical to TRBD2. J gave up 7 bases and V 10 bases, and 13 bases lay outside the gene matches. The CDR3 runs to 14 residues. Per germline, CDR1 WNHNN and CDR2 SYGVQD (reference sequence). CDR3 in DNA: TGCGCCACCGGGGGGGATAACAAACGAAATACGCAGTATTTT. Translation: CATGGDNKRNTQYF.

For the CDR3, the DNA is TGCGCCAGCAGCCAGGAGAATTCGGTAGGGACTAGTCCTCTAGAGACCCAGTACTTC. Its protein is CASSQENSVGTSPLETQYF. The chain carries TRBV4-3 and TRBJ2-5; 8 bases are shared with TRBD2. Trimming cost V 3 bases and J 4 bases; bases outside gene matches: 19. Per the germline V gene, CDR1 is LGHNA and CDR2 is YSLEER. The CDR3 totals 19 residues.

The chain employs TRBV7-3 and TRBJ2-5; D remains ambiguous. Germline V gene sequence: CDR1 SGHTA, CDR2 FQGTGA. V lost 5 bases, J lost 9 bases, and 16 bases lay in between. This CDR3 has 13 residues. The CDR3 DNA follows: TGTGCCAGCAGCCCATCCCTCCGCCAGGCCCAGTACTTC. Protein: CASSPSLRQAQYF.

The J gene is TRBJ2-7, the V gene TRBV9; D is unclear. This CDR3 region has 13 residues. CDR1 SGDLS and CDR2 YYNGEE come from the germline V gene. V lost 0 bases, J lost 5 bases, and 9 bases lay in between. In nucleotides, the CDR3 is TGTGCCAGCAGCGTAGGTGGAGCCGACGAGCAGTACTTC. Amino acids: CASSVGGADEQYF. The full variable domain, in which reference TRBV9 and TRBJ2-7 provide the parts outside the CDR3, is DSGVTQTPKHLITATGQRVTLRCSPRSGDLSVYWYQQSLDQGLQFLIQYYNGEERAKGNILERFSAQQFPDLHSELNLSSLELGDSALYFCASSVGGADEQYFGPGTRLTVT.

This clone was recorded only once. V and J are TRBV11-3 and TRBJ2-7, with D perhaps matching TRBD1 (5 bases). Trimming stripped 1 base from V and 4 bases from J, with 11 bases between. CDR1 is SGHNT, CDR2 YENEEA, per germline. CDR3 length: 14 amino acids. The CDR3, as DNA: TGTGCCAGCAGCTTAGGGACAAACTCTTACGAGCAGTACTTC. Translated, it gives CASSLGTNSYEQYF.

This rearrangement joins TRBV5-1 to TRBJ2-7; a weak D match, TRBD2 (5 bases). V lost 4 bases and J lost 2, with 19 bases in between. The CDR3 contains 16 residues. Per the germline V gene, CDR1 is SGHRS and CDR2 is YFSETQ. CDR3 DNA sequence: TGCGCCAGCAGCCCCACCCCCGCCGGGGAAGCCTACGAGCAGTACTTC. It codes for CASSPTPAGEAYEQYF.

The chain links TRBV28 to TRBJ1-2, with D tentatively TRBD1 (6 bases). The germline V gene encodes CDR1 MDHEN and CDR2 SYDVKM. Trimming stripped 5 bases from V and 4 bases from J, with 14 bases between. The length of the CDR3 is 14 residues. CDR3 bases: TGTGCCAGCAGTCACCGGGACATTGGCTATGGCTACACCTTC. This gives the protein CASSHRDIGYGYTF.

This chain links TRBV12-5 with TRBJ1-2; a possible D gene is TRBD1 (5 bases). Germline V gene lookup returns CDR1 LGHNT and CDR2 FRNRAP. The CDR3 has 12 residues. Trimming removed 6 bases at V and 4 bases at J, with 9 bases between. CDR3 sequence: CASGDRGYGYTF. CDR3 DNA: TGTGCTAGTGGAGACAGAGGCTATGGCTACACCTTC.

V gene TRBV2 combines with J gene TRBJ2-7; weak D call: TRBD2 (5 bases). This CDR3 is built from 12 residues. Germline V lookup: CDR1 SNHLY, CDR2 FYNNEI. V was clipped by 8 bases and J by 6 bases, with 14 bases between them. CDR3 region: CASVFQGGEQYF. The CDR3 DNA reads TGTGCCAGCGTGTTCCAAGGAGGCGAGCAGTACTTC. The full variable domain, completed using reference TRBV2 and TRBJ2-7, is EPEVTQTPSHQVTQMGQEVILRCVPISNHLYFYWYRQILGQKVEFLVSFYNNEISEKSEIFDDQFSVERPDGSNFTLKIRSTKLEDSAMYFCASVFQGGEQYFGPGTRLTVT.

This clone was recorded only once. V is TRBV5-1 and J is TRBJ2-7, with 13 bases that match TRBD2. Germline CDR1 SGHRS, CDR2 YFSETQ. With 4 bases clipped from V and 1 base from J, the junction kept 8 bases outside the gene matches. The CDR3 runs to 17 residues. In nucleotides, the CDR3 is TGCGCCAGCAGCATGAGGACTAGCGGGAGTGATTCCTACGAGCAGTACTTC. Translated: CASSMRTSGSDSYEQYF. Using reference TRBV5-1 and TRBJ2-7 for the parts outside the CDR3, the full variable domain is KAGVTQTPRYLIKTRGQQVTLSCSPISGHRSVSWYQQTPGQGLQFLFEYFSETQRNKGNFPGRFSGRQFSNSRSEMNVSTLELGDSALYLCASSMRTSGSDSYEQYFGPGTRLTVT.

This clone has a single count. The V and J genes are TRBV5-1 and TRBJ1-2; weak D call: TRBD1 (5 bases). Germline CDR1 reads SGHRS; CDR2 reads YFSETQ. CDR3 size: 14 residues. Trimming removed 0 bases at V and 2 bases at J, with 8 bases between. CDR3 DNA: TGCGCCAGCAGCTTGGTCCAGGGAAACTATGGCTACACCTTC. This translates into CASSLVQGNYGYTF.